This is a list of T cell receptor beta chains from one sample in a study of radiation and T cells in renal cell carcinoma. Profiled with immunoSEQ multiplex PCR; TCRdb holds only in-frame clones, not every one. Counted here are approximately 150,000 clones, approximately 90% occurring once; the ten biggest clones make up 4.1%. The material sequenced was blood, taken from a patient whose treatment included radiotherapy and nephrectomy. These receptors all stem from a woman aged 70-85 years with renal cell carcinoma. The CDR3 runs from the conserved cysteine through the conserved F or W. The D gene is left open where the match is weak. A row's size may be missing; if present it is once, few, many or a size class.

j_gene | v_gene | d_gene | abundance | CDR3nt | CDR3aa
TRBJ2-7 | TRBV9 | TRBD2 | NA | TGTGCCAGCAGCGTAGGAGCGGGGGCCTACGAGCAGTACTTC | CASSVGAGAYEQYF
TRBJ1-1 | TRBV7-2 | NA | once | TGTGCCAGCAGCTTTAAGATTAGAGGAGAAGCTTTCTTT | CASSFKIRGEAFF
TRBJ2-1 | TRBV30 | NA | NA | TGTGCCTGGAGTGTAACCCAGCGCTCCTACAATGAGCAGTTCTTC | CAWSVTQRSYNEQFF
TRBJ2-3 | TRBV5-6 | TRBD2 | NA | TGTGCCAGCAGCTTGGTAGCGGGGGGGGCCCGAGGGCAGTATTTT | CASSLVAGGARGQYF
TRBJ1-6 | TRBV10-3 | TRBD1 | NA | TGTGCCATCAGTGACTCCATGGAGGACAGGGGCTCACCCCTCCACTTT | CAISDSMEDRGSPLHF
TRBJ2-1 | TRBV5-6 | NA | NA | TGTGCCAGCAGCTCGGACATCCCGGGGAATGAGCAGTTCTTC | CASSSDIPGNEQFF
TRBJ2-4 | TRBV5-5 | TRBD2 | NA | TGTGCCAGCAGCTTGACTAGCGGGGGGGACCAAAACATTCAGTACTTC | CASSLTSGGDQNIQYF
TRBJ1-1 | TRBV5-4 | NA | NA | TGTGCCAGCAGCTTAAAAAGGGCGAACACTGAAGCTTTCTTT | CASSLKRANTEAFF
TRBJ2-7 | TRBV6-8 | TRBD1 | NA | TGTGCCAGCAGTACCGGACAGGAAAGAGGGCTCGAGCAGTACTTC | CASSTGQERGLEQYF
TRBJ2-7 | TRBV7-2 | TRBD1 | NA | TGTGCCAGCAGCCGGGACAGGGCTTCCTACGAGCAGTACTTC | CASSRDRASYEQYF
TRBJ2-6 | TRBV2 | TRBD2 | NA | TGTGCCAGCAGTGAAGCGCGTCCTAGCGGGGGGGCTGGGGCCAACGTCCTGACTTTC | CASSEARPSGGAGANVLTF
TRBJ2-2 | TRBV9 | NA | NA | TGTGCCAGCAGCGTCCTGGTGGACAGCACCGGGGAGCTGTTTTTT | CASSVLVDSTGELFF
TRBJ1-2 | TRBV30 | TRBD1 | NA | TGTGCCTGGAGTGTGCGGACAGGAGGAGAATATGGCTACACCTTC | CAWSVRTGGEYGYTF
TRBJ2-7 | TRBV7-8 | NA | NA | TGTGCCAGCAGCCCTGGACGGTTCACCTACGAGCAGTACTTC | CASSPGRFTYEQYF
TRBJ2-3 | TRBV28 | NA | NA | TGTGCCAGCAGTAAAGGACGAGAAAGAGATACGCAGTATTTT | CASSKGRERDTQYF
TRBJ1-4 | TRBV4-3 | TRBD1 | few | TGCGCCAGCAGCCACTCATTACCGGGGGGGACAGGTAATGAAAAACTGTTTTTT | CASSHSLPGGTGNEKLFF
TRBJ2-7 | TRBV5-1 | NA | NA | TGCGCCAGCAGCTTGTTAAACGAGCAGTACTTC | CASSLLNEQYF
TRBJ1-1 | TRBV13 | NA | NA | TGTGCCAGCAGCTTATACGGGGGGAGCACTGAAGCTTTCTTT | CASSLYGGSTEAFF
TRBJ1-1 | TRBV14 | NA | few | TGTGCCAGCAGCCAAGGTACCGCCGGAGCTTTCTTT | CASSQGTAGAFF
TRBJ1-5 | TRBV6-6 | NA | NA | TGTGCCAGCAGTTACCGCGACCCCCGGGGGCAGCCCCAGCATTTT | CASSYRDPRGQPQHF
TRBJ2-2 | TRBV4-2 | NA | NA | TGTGCCAGCAGCCAAGTCGGTTCAGGTTCCGGGGAGCTGTTTTTT | CASSQVGSGSGELFF
TRBJ1-2 | TRBV19 | TRBD1 | NA | TGTGCCAGTTCGGGACAGGGACTCTATGGCTACACCTTC | CASSGQGLYGYTF
TRBJ1-3 | TRBV7-9 | NA | NA | TGTGCCAGCAGCCCTGGGGCCCTCTCTGGAAACACCATATATTTT | CASSPGALSGNTIYF
TRBJ1-1 | TRBV5-5 | NA | NA | TGTGCCAGCAGCTCCCTCGAGGGAACTGAAGCTTTCTTT | CASSSLEGTEAFF
TRBJ1-3 | TRBV14 | NA | NA | TGTGCCAGCAGCCGTCCAGGAAACACCATATATTTT | CASSRPGNTIYF
TRBJ2-1 | TRBV2 | TRBD1 | NA | TGTGCCAGCTTCCGACAGGGCAATGAGCAGTTCTTC | CASFRQGNEQFF
TRBJ2-5 | TRBV30 | NA | NA | TGTGCCTGGAGTCCTACAAAAGGGGGGGCCCGGGAGACCCAGTACTTC | CAWSPTKGGARETQYF
TRBJ2-2 | TRBV28 | TRBD2 | NA | TGTGCCAGCAGCTATCTAGTCGGACTAGCGGGGGAGATTAACACCGGGGAGCTGTTTTTT | CASSYLVGLAGEINTGELFF
TRBJ2-7 | TRBV7-2 | TRBD1 | NA | TGTGCCAGCAGCTTAGGACGGGACAGATTCTACGAGCAGTACTTC | CASSLGRDRFYEQYF
TRBJ2-3 | TRBV11-2 | TRBD2 | NA | TGTGCCAGCAGCTTAGCAGCGGGGGTTAGCACAGATACGCAGTATTTT | CASSLAAGVSTDTQYF
TRBJ2-5 | TRBV28 | NA | NA | TGTGCCAGCAGCCCCGACCACCAAGAGACCCAGTACTTC | CASSPDHQETQYF
TRBJ2-3 | TRBV6-6 | NA | NA | TGTGCCAGCAGCCCGGGCCAGGCAACGCAGTATTTT | CASSPGQATQYF
TRBJ1-1 | TRBV7-3 | TRBD1 | once | TGTGCCAGCAGCTTCGCGTCGACAGGGAGCGCTGAAGCTTTCTTT | CASSFASTGSAEAFF
TRBJ1-2 | TRBV6-1 | NA | few | TGTGCCAGCGAAGGTCACTCCTATGGCTACACCTTC | CASEGHSYGYTF
TRBJ1-2 | TRBV4-3 | NA | NA | TGCGCCAGCAGCCAAAACAGGATAGCTAACTATGGCTACACCTTC | CASSQNRIANYGYTF
TRBJ1-6 | TRBV5-6 | NA | once | TGTGCCAGCAGCGTGGACAAGAGCTCCTATAATTCACCCCTCCACTTT | CASSVDKSSYNSPLHF
TRBJ2-4 | TRBV4-2 | TRBD2 | NA | TGTGCCAGCAGCCAAGGCCTTGGGGGGGACATTCAGTACTTC | CASSQGLGGDIQYF
TRBJ1-1 | TRBV29-1 | NA | few | TGCAGCGTTGAAGATCAGGCCCCCGAAGCTTTCTTT | CSVEDQAPEAFF
TRBJ2-3 | TRBV9 | NA | NA | TGTGCCAGCAGCGTAGCCGGCGGACAGAGCACAGATACGCAGTATTTT | CASSVAGGQSTDTQYF
TRBJ2-5 | TRBV7-6 | TRBD2 | NA | TGTGCCAGCAGCTTAGGGGCGACTAGCTTCCAAGAGACCCAGTACTTC | CASSLGATSFQETQYF
TRBJ2-1 | TRBV2 | NA | NA | TGTGCCAGCAAGCAAGGGGGCTCCTACAATGAGCAGTTCTTC | CASKQGGSYNEQFF
TRBJ2-6 | TRBV28 | NA | NA | TGTGCCAGCAGTTTCCTCACCGGGAATAGTGGGGCCAACGTCCTGACTTTC | CASSFLTGNSGANVLTF